Each of the 3 T cell receptor beta chains below was sequenced from the same sample in a study of blood T cell repertoires in COVID-19. Some clones are missing from TCRdb's copy, which holds only in-frame ones; the method was immunoSEQ multiplex PCR. Here the sample spans about 73,000 clones, over 75% being singletons. The sample consisted of peripheral blood. Receptors originate from a woman aged 55-69 years with acute or convalescent COVID-19.

This chain joins TRBV2 and TRBJ1-2, with D possibly being TRBD1 (6 bases). The V end lost 4 bases, the J end lost 1 base, and 10 bases lay between the germline ends. Per germline, CDR1 SNHLY and CDR2 FYNNEI. The CDR3 loop spans 14 amino acids. This CDR3 reads CASSVQGRNYGYTF. CDR3 DNA sequence: TGTGCCAGCAGTGTACAGGGCCGTAACTATGGCTACACCTTC. The full variable domain, rest sourced from reference TRBV2 and TRBJ1-2, is EPEVTQTPSHQVTQMGQEVILRCVPISNHLYFYWYRQILGQKVEFLVSFYNNEISEKSEIFDDQFSVERPDGSNFTLKIRSTKLEDSAMYFCASSVQGRNYGYTFGSGTRLTVV.

This clone was counted a single time. This chain uses TRBV6-2 or TRBV6-3 with TRBJ1-5; a possible D gene is TRBD1 (5 bases). CDR1 and CDR2 (germline): MNHEY, SVGEGT. V gave up 5 bases and J gave up 3 bases, with 26 bases separating them. The CDR3 totals 19 residues. CDR3 DNA sequence: TGTGCCAGCAGTCCCAATATTGGGGGGGTAGGCTATAACAATCAGCCCCAGCATTTT. Translated: CASSPNIGGVGYNNQPQHF.

The chain combines TRBV5-8 with TRBJ1-2; D is possibly TRBD1 (5 bases). The length of the CDR3 is 14 residues. With 1 base removed from V and 3 bases from J, the gap between germline ends came to 10 bases. The germline V gene encodes CDR1 SGHTS and CDR2 YDEGEE. As DNA, the CDR3 is TGTGCCAGCAGCTTGTACCGGGGGGACTATGGCTACACCTTC. Its translation is CASSLYRGDYGYTF.